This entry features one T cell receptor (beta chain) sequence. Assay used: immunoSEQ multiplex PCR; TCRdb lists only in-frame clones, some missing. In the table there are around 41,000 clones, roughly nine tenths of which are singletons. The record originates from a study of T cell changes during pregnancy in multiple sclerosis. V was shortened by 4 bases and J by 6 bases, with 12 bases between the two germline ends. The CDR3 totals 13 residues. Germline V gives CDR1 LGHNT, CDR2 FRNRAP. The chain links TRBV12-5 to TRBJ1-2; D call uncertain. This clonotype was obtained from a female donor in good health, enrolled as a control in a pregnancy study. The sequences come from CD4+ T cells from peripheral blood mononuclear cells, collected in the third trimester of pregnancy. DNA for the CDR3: TGTGCTAGTGGTTCGTCCGGGTCTCATGGCTACACCTTC. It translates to CASGSSGSHGYTF.